This passage covers 27 T cell receptor beta chains from one sample sequenced in a study of blood T cell repertoires in COVID-19. Only in-frame clones appear in the TCRdb table, and some are missing; sequencing was by immunoSEQ multiplex PCR. The top ten hold 4.8% of the sample, which has roughly 43,000 clones, around 90% seen once. The sample consisted of peripheral blood. The receptors stem from a human donor in a cohort sampled during active COVID-19.

The rearrangement links TRBV9 to TRBJ1-6; D not certain. There are 15 residues in the CDR3. V was clipped by 2 bases and J by 8 bases, with 14 bases between them. The germline CDR1 and CDR2 sequences are SGDLS and YYNGEE. The CDR3 DNA reads TGTGCCAGCAGCGTTGCACCGGTCTCCGATTCACCCCTCCACTTT. Its protein product is CASSVAPVSDSPLHF.

V and J are TRBV28 and TRBJ2-2; TRBD1 matches at 8 bases. V was pared by 5 bases and J by 3 bases, with 5 bases of the junction left unmatched. Germline CDR1 and CDR2: MDHEN and SYDVKM. This CDR3 is built from 15 residues. The CDR3 reads CASSADRVYTGELFF. The CDR3 bases are TGTGCCAGCAGTGCGGACAGGGTTTACACCGGGGAGCTGTTTTTT.

This chain joins TRBV19 and TRBJ1-5, with 8 bases that match TRBD1. V lost 0 bases, J lost 13 bases, and 5 bases stayed unmatched. CDR3 length: 13 residues. CDR1 is LNHDA, CDR2 SQIVND, per germline (reference sequence). The chain's CDR3 is CASSIEPGQAQHF. The DNA of the CDR3 is TGTGCCAGTAGTATAGAACCGGGACAGGCACAGCATTTT.

The chain couples TRBV11-2 to TRBJ2-7; 10 bases are shared with TRBD2. Germline V CDR1 and CDR2: SGHAT, FQNNGV. V gave up 0 bases and J gave up 4 bases; unmatched junction bases: 3. There are 15 residues in the CDR3. CDR3 sequence: CASSLEAGGSYEQYF. The CDR3 nucleotides are TGTGCCAGCAGCTTAGAAGCGGGAGGGTCATACGAGCAGTACTTC.

The rearrangement uses TRBV24-1 and TRBJ1-5; D gene ambiguous. Looked up from germline, CDR1 is KGHDR and CDR2 is SFDVKD. V lost 9 bases and J 6 bases, leaving 14 bases between the germline ends. The CDR3 is made up of 13 amino acids. The CDR3 spells CATSDGRSQPQHF. In nucleotides, the CDR3 is TGTGCCACCTCGGACGGGAGAAGTCAGCCCCAGCATTTT.

V usage is TRBV5-1 and J usage is TRBJ1-2; D ambiguous. Trimming removed 0 bases at V and 8 bases at J, with 11 bases between. The CDR3 is made up of 13 amino acids. CDR1 and CDR2 (germline): SGHRS, YFSETQ. DNA for the CDR3: TGCGCCAGCAGCTTGGCAGGAGGACGGGGCTACACCTTC. Its translation is CASSLAGGRGYTF.

CDR3 sequence: CASSSTWDRASSYNSPLHF. The CDR3 DNA reads TGTGCCAGCAGTTCCACTTGGGACAGGGCGAGCTCCTATAATTCACCCCTCCACTTT. This chain uses TRBV28 with TRBJ1-6; 9 nucleotides line up with TRBD1. The V segment lost 4 bases and the J segment 0 bases; nucleotides outside the gene matches: 10. CDR1 and CDR2 from the germline V gene are MDHEN and SYDVKM. The CDR3 is 19 residues long.

The genes are TRBV5-5 and TRBJ1-1, with a tentative D call TRBD1 (6 bases). The germline V gene has CDR1 SGHKS and CDR2 YYEKEE (reference sequence). V lost 0 bases, J lost 4 bases, and 7 bases lay in between. The CDR3 is 13 amino acids. The CDR3 DNA reads TGTGCCAGCAGCTTGGAGGGGGTCACTGAAGCTTTCTTT. As protein: CASSLEGVTEAFF.

The gene calls are TRBV24-1 and TRBJ1-5; weak D call: TRBD1 (5 bases). This CDR3 is 16 amino acids long. CDR1 and CDR2 (germline): KGHDR, SFDVKD. V was trimmed by 7 bases and J by 5 bases, leaving 20 bases between them. The CDR3 nucleotides read TGTGCCACCAGCCCTTCGGGGGGTGCCTCTCATCAGCCCCAGCATTTT. This sequence encodes CATSPSGGASHQPQHF.

The rearrangement links TRBV5-1 to TRBJ2-6; 9 bases align to TRBD1. This CDR3 comprises 21 residues. V shed 4 bases and J 0 bases; nucleotides not matched to a gene: 17. Germline CDR1 is SGHRS and CDR2 is YFSETQ. The DNA of the CDR3 is TGCGCCAGCAGCCCGGAACCCGACAGGGGGTTCATAATCTCTGGGGCCAACGTCCTGACTTTC. Protein product: CASSPEPDRGFIISGANVLTF.

The V call is TRBV18, the J call TRBJ2-2; TRBD1 agrees at 10 bases. The trim removed 6 bases at V and 4 bases at J, leaving 5 bases unmatched. CDR1 KGHSH and CDR2 LQKENI come from the germline V gene. CDR3 length equals 15 residues. The CDR3, as DNA: TGTGCCAGCTCTCGCGGACAGGGGGTCACCGGGGAGCTGTTTTTT. Protein: CASSRGQGVTGELFF.

The rearrangement links TRBV4-1 to TRBJ2-7, with D possibly matching TRBD2 (5 bases). Looked up from germline, CDR1 is MGHRA and CDR2 is YSYEKL. This CDR3 contains 14 residues. V lost 1 base and J 7 bases, leaving 14 bases between the germline ends. As DNA, the CDR3 is TGCGCCAGCAGCCAAGTCCTCGGGGTGGGGGAGCAGTACTTC. It specifies CASSQVLGVGEQYF.

The gene calls are TRBV12-3 or TRBV12-4 and TRBJ2-7, with a tentative D call TRBD2 (5 bases). The CDR3 extends over 13 amino acids. With 3 bases removed from V and 3 bases from J, the gap between germline ends came to 9 bases. DNA of the CDR3: TGTGCCAGCAGTTTGGCCGAGGGCTACGAGCAGTACTTC. It encodes CASSLAEGYEQYF.

The chain recombines TRBV5-1 with TRBJ2-5; 14 nucleotides match TRBD2. The V gene's germline CDR1 is SGHRS and CDR2 YFSETQ. V lost 4 bases, J lost 8 bases, and 10 bases stayed unmatched. This CDR3 has 16 residues. Here the CDR3 DNA reads TGCGCCAGCAGCCCAAGACTAGCGGGGGGGATTGGCACCCAGTACTTC. Amino acid sequence: CASSPRLAGGIGTQYF.

The chain recombines TRBV6-1 with TRBJ1-5; D not resolved. Trimming left V 3 bases short and J 2 bases short, with 8 bases between. The CDR3 has 14 residues. From germline, CDR1 is MNHNS and CDR2 SASEGT. CDR3 nucleotides: TGTGCCAGCAGTGAGAGATTCGGCAATCAGCCCCAGCATTTT. It translates to CASSERFGNQPQHF.

The chain joins TRBV18 to TRBJ2-5; D uncertain. Trimming shortened V by 6 bases and J by 3 bases, and 5 bases separated the two germline ends. Germline V lookup: CDR1 KGHSH, CDR2 LQKENI. The CDR3 has 11 residues. The CDR3 spells CASSREETQYF. CDR3 DNA sequence: TGTGCCAGCTCGCGAGAAGAGACCCAGTACTTC.

The V and J genes are TRBV19 and TRBJ1-6; TRBD1 matches at 7 bases. The CDR3 is 17 amino acids. Germline values: CDR1 LNHDA, CDR2 SQIVND (reference sequence). Trimming removed 1 base from V and 8 bases from J; junction bases left unmatched: 11. The CDR3 DNA reads TGTGCCAGTAGTATAGCACCTAAGGACAGGATAGATTCACCCCTCCACTTT. It specifies CASSIAPKDRIDSPLHF. The full variable domain, its missing parts supplied by reference TRBV19 and TRBJ1-6, is DGGITQSPKYLFRKEGQNVTLSCEQNLNHDAMYWYRQDPGQGLRLIYYSQIVNDFQKGDIAEGYSVSREKKESFPLTVTSAQKNPTAFYLCASSIAPKDRIDSPLHFGNGTRLTVT.

The chain recombines TRBV6-5 with TRBJ1-1; no firm D call. Germline V lookup: CDR1 MNHEY, CDR2 SVGAGI. This CDR3 region has 13 residues. V was pared by 5 bases and J by 5 bases, with 12 bases between. The CDR3: CASSTTIQTEAFF. CDR3 in DNA: TGTGCCAGCAGTACCACTATCCAGACTGAAGCTTTCTTT.

The V call is TRBV10-3, the J call TRBJ2-2; tentative D call: TRBD2 (5 bases). Trimming took off 3 bases at V and 5 bases at J, with 13 bases between the two ends. The CDR3 is 15 amino acids. Germline CDR1 is ENHRY and CDR2 is SYGVKD. The CDR3 is CAISDVPPGTGELFF. The CDR3 DNA follows: TGTGCCATCAGTGACGTACCACCGGGGACCGGGGAGCTGTTTTTT.

J is TRBJ2-1 and V is TRBV11-2; 11 nucleotides match TRBD2. Trimming at V came to 3 bases and at J to 2 bases, leaving 6 bases not matched to a gene. The CDR3 contains 17 residues. Looked up from germline, CDR1 is SGHAT and CDR2 is FQNNGV. CDR3 amino acids: CASSLGTSGKTYNEQFF. CDR3 in DNA: TGTGCCAGCAGCTTGGGGACTAGCGGAAAGACCTACAATGAGCAGTTCTTC.

V and J are TRBV5-1 and TRBJ2-5; the match to TRBD2 covers 8 bases. CDR1 is SGHRS and CDR2 is YFSETQ in the germline V gene. The CDR3 loop spans 16 amino acids. J gave up 1 base and V 4 bases, and 9 bases lay outside the gene matches. The CDR3 nucleotides read TGCGCCAGCAGCCAAGGGACTAGTTTAACCCAAGAGACCCAGTACTTC. This codes for CASSQGTSLTQETQYF.

This chain links TRBV30 with TRBJ2-7; perhaps TRBD1 as D (6 bases). V dropped 2 bases and J dropped 7 bases, with 21 bases sitting between them. CDR3 length: 15 residues. CDR1 is GTSNPN and CDR2 is SVGIG in the germline V gene (reference sequence). The CDR3 reads CAWSSPRGSRWEQYF. In DNA form, the CDR3 reads TGTGCCTGGAGTTCCCCAAGGGGGTCACGATGGGAGCAGTACTTC.

V gene TRBV28 combines with J gene TRBJ1-5; D is possibly TRBD1 (6 bases). V lost 6 bases to trimming and J lost 4 bases, with 10 bases between them. The CDR3 is made up of 13 amino acids. Per the germline V gene, CDR1 is MDHEN and CDR2 is SYDVKM. DNA of the CDR3: TGTGCCAGCAGGGTAGGGGGAAATCAGCCCCAGCATTTT. Translated, it gives CASRVGGNQPQHF.

This chain links TRBV28 with TRBJ2-5, with D hard to call. The CDR3 contains 15 residues. The V end lost 3 bases, the J end lost 1 base, and 12 bases lay between the germline ends. Looked up from germline, CDR1 is MDHEN and CDR2 is SYDVKM. This CDR3 reads CASSFSPHPQETQYF. The CDR3 DNA sequence: TGTGCCAGCAGTTTTAGCCCGCACCCCCAAGAGACCCAGTACTTC. Complete variable domain (other parts from reference TRBV28 and TRBJ2-5): DVKVTQSSRYLVKRTGEKVFLECVQDMDHENMFWYRQDPGLGLRLIYFSYDVKMKEKGDIPEGYSVSREKKERFSLILESASTNQTSMYLCASSFSPHPQETQYFGPGTRLLVL.

This rearrangement joins TRBV10-3 to TRBJ2-3, with 8 bases aligning to TRBD2. V lost 6 bases to trimming and J lost 6 bases; unmatched junction nucleotides: 11. The germline CDR1 and CDR2 sequences are ENHRY and SYGVKD. The CDR3 length is 15 residues. DNA of the CDR3: TGTGCCATCAGGGCGGGAGGATCAAGCTCCGATACGCAGTATTTT. Amino acid sequence: CAIRAGGSSSDTQYF.

This chain connects TRBV19 to TRBJ2-3; a weak D match, TRBD2 (6 bases). Germline V gene data show CDR1 as LNHDA and CDR2 as SQIVND (reference sequence). The CDR3 has 15 amino acids. V dropped 5 bases and J dropped 4 bases, with 16 bases sitting between them. This CDR3 is CASSEVGLAADTQYF. Written as DNA, the CDR3 is TGTGCCAGTAGTGAAGTGGGTTTAGCGGCAGATACGCAGTATTTT.

The chain joins TRBV3-1 (or the pseudogene TRBV3-2) to TRBJ2-5; D is undetermined. The germline V gene has CDR1 LGHDT and CDR2 YNNKEL (reference sequence). V lost 0 bases to trimming and J lost 7 bases, with 6 bases between them. CDR3 length: 12 residues. CDR3 nucleotides: TGTGCCAGCAGCCAAGACCCGCGGACCCAGTACTTC. It specifies CASSQDPRTQYF.